This passage covers 11 T cell receptor beta chains from one sample sequenced in a study of blood T cell repertoires in COVID-19. Method: immunoSEQ multiplex PCR; TCRdb's copy keeps in-frame clones and lacks some. The sample includes 300,000 or so clones, 80% to 95% of them seen just once. Sequencing was done on a sample of peripheral blood. These receptor sequences come from a woman aged 30 to 39 with COVID-19, enrolled during active disease.

This clone has a handful of counts. This chain links TRBV4-1 with TRBJ2-1, with TRBD2 matching over 7 bases. The CDR3 is 16 residues long. Germline CDR1 and CDR2: MGHRA and YSYEKL. Trimming at V came to 3 bases and at J to 0 bases, leaving 5 bases not matched to a gene. The CDR3 loop is CASSHPAGSSYNEQFF. CDR3 DNA: TGCGCCAGCAGCCACCCAGCGGGAAGCTCCTACAATGAGCAGTTCTTC.

The chain links TRBV19 to TRBJ2-2; D is undetermined. The CDR3 consists of 15 residues. Germline V gene lookup returns CDR1 LNHDA and CDR2 SQIVND (reference sequence). The V and J ends lost 5 bases and 7 bases respectively, with 17 bases between them. CDR3 protein: CASSPLLLARGELFF. CDR3 DNA sequence: TGTGCCAGTAGTCCTCTCTTACTCGCACGCGGGGAGCTGTTTTTT.

This chain connects TRBV28 to TRBJ2-1; 15 bases line up with TRBD2. V was clipped by 5 bases and J by 6 bases; unmatched bases: 2. This CDR3 is built from 15 residues. CDR1 and CDR2 from the germline V gene are MDHEN and SYDVKM. The CDR3 loop is CASSGTSGRINEQFF. CDR3 nucleotides: TGTGCCAGCAGTGGGACTAGCGGGAGGATCAATGAGCAGTTCTTC.

On this clone: Other DNA sequences in the sample encode the same CDR3. The chain has TRBV5-1 and TRBJ2-2; a possible D gene is TRBD1 (6 bases). V was trimmed by 4 bases and J by 1 base, leaving 8 bases between them. The CDR3 extends over 14 amino acids. The germline gives CDR1 SGHRS, CDR2 YFSETQ. The CDR3 reads CASSLGQNTGELFF. DNA for the CDR3: TGCGCCAGCAGCCTGGGACAGAACACCGGGGAGCTGTTTTTT.

The gene calls are TRBV6-7 and TRBJ1-1; D is unclear. TRBV6-7 is labeled an ORF, and its function is uncertain. With 8 bases removed from V and 9 bases from J, the gap between germline ends came to 13 bases. The CDR3 extends over 11 amino acids. The CDR3, as DNA: TGTGCCAGCCCACCCTCTAAACAAGCTTTCTTT. Protein product: CASPPSKQAFF.

The chain is built from TRBV6-6 and TRBJ1-4, with D possibly matching TRBD1 (6 bases). V lost 2 bases and J lost 0, with 7 bases in between. This CDR3 is built from 15 residues. From germline, CDR1 is MNHNY and CDR2 SVGAGI (reference sequence). CDR3 sequence: CASSYGTTTNEKLFF. In nucleotides, the CDR3 is TGTGCCAGCAGTTACGGGACAACAACTAATGAAAAACTGTTTTTT.

The V and J genes are TRBV27 and TRBJ2-7; weak D call: TRBD2 (5 bases). The V gene lost 5 bases and the J gene lost 0 bases, with 17 bases spanning the gap. The CDR3 loop spans 16 amino acids. Germline-derived CDR1 and CDR2 are MNHEY and SMNVEV (reference sequence). CDR3 DNA sequence: TGTGCCAGCAGTGCTTCTAGCCCTATACTCTCCTACGAGCAGTACTTC. It specifies CASSASSPILSYEQYF.

The chain has TRBV6-5 and TRBJ2-5; weak D call: TRBD1 (6 bases). With 7 bases removed from V and 1 base from J, the gap between germline ends came to 10 bases. The CDR3 covers 13 residues. Germline CDR1 and CDR2: MNHEY and SVGAGI. CDR3 sequence: CASKRTVQETQYF. As DNA, the CDR3 is TGTGCCAGCAAACGGACAGTCCAAGAGACCCAGTACTTC.

The chain combines TRBV2 with TRBJ1-5, with 8 bases fitting TRBD1. Germline V lookup: CDR1 SNHLY, CDR2 FYNNEI. V was clipped by 5 bases and J by 4 bases; unmatched bases: 7. This CDR3 comprises 15 residues. In DNA form, the CDR3 reads TGTGCCAGCAGTCAACAGGGGGGACCTAATCAGCCCCAGCATTTT. Amino acid sequence: CASSQQGGPNQPQHF.

The CDR3: CASSYDRVADEQYF. Written as DNA, the CDR3 is TGCGCCAGCAGCTATGACAGGGTGGCAGACGAGCAGTACTTC. The J gene is TRBJ2-7, the V gene TRBV10-1, with 7 positions matching TRBD1. CDR1 is WNHNN, CDR2 SYGVQD, per germline (reference sequence). The CDR3 totals 14 residues. Trimming cost V 6 bases and J 5 bases; bases outside gene matches: 10.

The V call is TRBV7-2, the J call TRBJ2-1; D possibly corresponds to TRBD2 (6 bases). Trimming pared 2 bases from V and 7 bases from J, leaving 15 bases between. This CDR3 region has 15 residues. Germline V CDR1 and CDR2: SGHTA, FQGNSA. CDR3 region: CASSLRGGAGNEQFF. The CDR3 bases are TGTGCCAGCAGCTTACGAGGAGGGGCCGGGAATGAGCAGTTCTTC. Combining the CDR3 with reference TRBV7-2 and TRBJ2-1 gives the whole variable domain GAGVSQSPSNKVTEKGKDVELRCDPISGHTALYWYRQSLGQGLEFLIYFQGNSAPDKSGLPSDRFSAERTGGSVSTLTIQRTQQEDSAVYLCASSLRGGAGNEQFFGPGTRLTVL.